The text below deals with one T cell receptor (beta chain). The entry originates in a study of blood T cell repertoires in COVID-19. The wider study: Samples of COVID-19 (acute and convalescent) were obtained from the United States, Italy and Spain. Sample material is recorded as cDNA or gDNA derived from T cells, B-cell-depleted T cells, or PBMCs.

V lost 5 bases and J 3 bases, leaving 5 bases between the germline ends. Germline loops: CDR1 DFQATT, CDR2 SNEGSKA (reference sequence). This CDR3 comprises 11 residues. In the original processing: The authors estimated nucleated cell counts from reference gene primer amplification. The protocol was immunoSEQ multiplex PCR, while the TCRdb copy is restricted to in-frame clones and leaves out a portion. From that table come the V and J calls and clone size; the DNA was used to work out D and trimming. The profile shows about 80,000 clones, more than 60% of them singletons. The sequenced sample consisted of peripheral blood. This clonotype was obtained from a human donor in a cohort sampled during active COVID-19. This chain joins TRBV20-1 and TRBJ2-1; D is unclear. The CDR3: CSAHYYNEQFF. The DNA for the CDR3 is TGCAGTGCTCACTACTACAATGAGCAGTTCTTC.